The T cell receptor beta chain described here comes from a study of beta chain features in type 1 diabetes. At the level of the study: On cell yields, gender and age, patients and healthy donors were similar. Study findings and constraints: Patients showed naive, central memory and Treg TCRB repertoires that appeared more similar than those of healthy donors.

This clone was observed a few times. Its antigen is not identified. The CDR3 is made up of 15 amino acids. V was clipped by 3 bases and J by 8 bases; unmatched bases: 12. Germline assignment: CDR1 SGDLS and CDR2 YYNGEE. All of the isolated RNA was reverse transcribed, so expressed TCRB transcripts were sequenced. Clones were sequenced by immunoSEQ multiplex PCR, and TCRdb holds only the in-frame ones, with some missing. The data contain hundreds of thousands of clones, 11% of them singletons. The TCR was taken from a woman under 30 in good health. The sequenced sample consisted of naive CD4+ T cells from blood. The chain recombines TRBV9 with TRBJ1-2; TRBD1 aligns across 8 bases. As DNA, the CDR3 is TGTGCCAGCAGCGCATTCGACAGGGGCAGAGGCGGCTACACCTTC. Translation gives CASSAFDRGRGGYTF.